What follows describes a single TCR beta chain. Antigen: not known. Naive CD8 cells lacked CD45RO, underwent positive selection for CCR7 and left out terminally differentiated effector memory CD45RA+ cells. The sample comes from a study of shared clonotypes between healthy human individuals. Study details: There were three CD4 naive, three CD4 memory, two CD8 naive and one CD8 memory plates per donor.

Clones were read by immunoSEQ multiplex PCR, and TCRdb kept only the in-frame ones, dropping some. This sample has around 700,000 clones, with roughly nine tenths found just once. V was cut by 1 base and J by 10 bases, with 19 bases left in between. The germline V gene encodes CDR1 SQVTM and CDR2 ANQGSEA. This CDR3 is built from 14 residues. Regarding the study as a whole: Non-shared clonotypes had lower generation probabilities than those shared by all four donors. Memory subsets generally showed smaller estimated richness than naive subsets did.

The clonotype was recovered from a man aged 25 to 40 in good health. Input material: naive CD8+ T cells sorted from blood. The V call is TRBV29-1, the J call TRBJ1-2; D unclear. CDR3 amino acids: CSVEGRVGGDPYTF. CDR3 nucleotide sequence: TGCAGCGTTGAAGGAAGGGTCGGAGGAGATCCCTACACCTTC.